This T cell receptor beta chain came from a study of T cell responses to AZD1222 COVID-19 vaccine (dated by TCRdb to the early 2020s). Turning to the overall study: A total of 233 trial participants underwent TCR sequencing, of whom 207 had received two doses of AZD1222 and 26 had received two doses of the MenACWY control vaccine. Trial participants were enrolled by age into 18-55, 56-69 and 70-plus year subgroups, with around 150, 28 and 57 TCR-sequenced participants respectively. What the research found in general, with its limitations: The whole spike protein was spanned by vaccine-associated CD4 TCRs, and dominant responses were seen in regions 160-218 and 743-854. Because no samples from the day 14 peak response were available, repertoires could be characterized only after the peak T cell response. Most participants were white British and females outnumbered males, and the authors suggested that clonal diversity may have been underestimated. Epitopes outside the regions mutated in the B.1.351 and B.1.1.7 variants were reportedly recognized by nearly half of the unique spike-specific TCRs. Conclusions about previously exposed vaccinees are limited because only five or six AZD1222 recipients were SARS-CoV-2 seropositive at baseline. In the small 56-69-year group, the increase in depth fell short of significance, most likely because of low power. After two AZD1222 doses, both the breadth and the depth of spike-specific TCRs were significantly higher than at day 0 and than in MenACWY recipients.

The CDR3 has 18 amino acids, counting the end cysteine and phenylalanine. Solely the CDR3 DNA is kept, with 54 bases framed from the first base. V and J are truncated by 8 bases and 2 bases respectively, leaving an intervening sequence of 24 bases. CDR1 SNHLY and CDR2 FYNNEI were looked up in the germline V gene. In the paper's terms, the time point label means: sample from adult after SARS-CoV-2 infection, after symptom onset. Two convalescent COVID-19 patients, sampled after symptom onset from adults with prior SARS-CoV-2 infection, were also TCR-sequenced for comparison. Worth noting for this clone: The target of this receptor is not known. The input lacks base qualities; no much larger clone sits a single base away.

The CDR3 regions of human TCRbeta chains were analyzed by immunosequencing. In the source study's methods: TCRs in the repertoires were matched against a reference library of SARS-CoV-2-specific TCRs that had been generated with the MIRA antigen-specificity platform. Breadth was defined as the fraction of unique TCRs that were SARS-CoV-2-associated. Depth was defined as the fraction of total T cells that were SARS-CoV-2-associated. Each spike-specific TCR was assigned to its reactive spike region and to a CD4 or CD8 class using the MIRA data. Log10-transformed breadth and depth values were compared by one-way ANOVA with Sidak's multiple comparisons tests. TCRdb holds this immuneACCESS table with in-frame rearrangements only. Some clones are missing; in checked studies, unresolved V genes explain under half, and the rest has no known cause. That table gives V, J and clone size, and the DNA gave D and trimming. The sample records 130,000 to 150,000 clones, around 94% of which are singletons. 12% of the sample comes from the top ten.

The TCR originated in an adult who had recovered from COVID-19. The sample was peripheral blood, taken after recovery from COVID-19. The chain was built from TRBV2 and TRBJ2-2; the D region possibly corresponds to TRBD2 (7 bases align). The nucleotide sequence is TGTGCCAGCGCACCGGGACTCGCGGCGGGGGCAAACACCGGGGAGCTGTTTTTT. It specifies CASAPGLAAGANTGELFF.